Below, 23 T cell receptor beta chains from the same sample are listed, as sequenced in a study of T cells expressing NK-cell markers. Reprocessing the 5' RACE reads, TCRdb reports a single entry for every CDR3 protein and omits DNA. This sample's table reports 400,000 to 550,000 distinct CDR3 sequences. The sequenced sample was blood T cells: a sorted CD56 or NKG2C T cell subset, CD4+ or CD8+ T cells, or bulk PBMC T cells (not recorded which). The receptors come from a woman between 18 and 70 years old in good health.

The CDR3 sequence: CASSSHLGLGSGYTF. The chain combines TRBV12-3 or TRBV12-4 with TRBJ1-2. The CDR3 has 15 amino acids.

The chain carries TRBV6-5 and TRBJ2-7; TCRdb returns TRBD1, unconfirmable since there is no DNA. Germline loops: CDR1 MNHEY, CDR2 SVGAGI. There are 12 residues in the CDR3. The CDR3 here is CASRTPGDEQYF.

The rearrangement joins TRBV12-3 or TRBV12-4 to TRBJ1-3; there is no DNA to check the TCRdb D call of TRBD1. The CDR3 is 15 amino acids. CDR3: CASSQRPGPRNTIYF.

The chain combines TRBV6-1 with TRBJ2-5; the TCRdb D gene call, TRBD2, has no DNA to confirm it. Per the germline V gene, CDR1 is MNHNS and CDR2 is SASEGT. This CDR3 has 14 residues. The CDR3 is CASSRGPDRWTQYF.

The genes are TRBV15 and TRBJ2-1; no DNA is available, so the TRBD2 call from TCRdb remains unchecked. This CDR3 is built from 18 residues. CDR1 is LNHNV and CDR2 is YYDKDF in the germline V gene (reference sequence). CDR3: CATSRDGASGGAYNEQFF.

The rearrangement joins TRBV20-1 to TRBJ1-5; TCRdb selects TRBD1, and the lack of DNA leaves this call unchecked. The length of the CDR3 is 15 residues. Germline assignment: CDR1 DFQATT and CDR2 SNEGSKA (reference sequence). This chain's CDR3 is CSAGNRDRYNQPQHF.

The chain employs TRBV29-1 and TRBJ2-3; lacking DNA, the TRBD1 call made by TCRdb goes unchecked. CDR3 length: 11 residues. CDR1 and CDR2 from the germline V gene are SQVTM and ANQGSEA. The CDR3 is CSERTADTQYF.

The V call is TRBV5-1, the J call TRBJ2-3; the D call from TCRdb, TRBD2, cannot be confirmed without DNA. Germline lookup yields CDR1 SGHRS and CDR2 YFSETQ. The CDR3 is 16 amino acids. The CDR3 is CASSLSAGPNTDTQYF.

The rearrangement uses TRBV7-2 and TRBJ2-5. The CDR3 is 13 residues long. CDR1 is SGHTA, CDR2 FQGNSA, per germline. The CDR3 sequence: CASGLAGQETQYF.

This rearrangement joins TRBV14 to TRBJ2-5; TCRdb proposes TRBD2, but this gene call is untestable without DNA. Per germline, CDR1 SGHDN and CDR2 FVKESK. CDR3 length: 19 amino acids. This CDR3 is CASSQDRLAGDPGGETQYF.

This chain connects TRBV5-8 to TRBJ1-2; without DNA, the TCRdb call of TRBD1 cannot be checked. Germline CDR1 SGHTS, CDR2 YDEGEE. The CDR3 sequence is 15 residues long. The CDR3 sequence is CASDTPGQGYHGYTF.

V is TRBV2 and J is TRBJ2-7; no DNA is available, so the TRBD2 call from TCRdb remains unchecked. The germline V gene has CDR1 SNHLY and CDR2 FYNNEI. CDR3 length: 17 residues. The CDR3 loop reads CASSVPGLAGVRYEQYF.

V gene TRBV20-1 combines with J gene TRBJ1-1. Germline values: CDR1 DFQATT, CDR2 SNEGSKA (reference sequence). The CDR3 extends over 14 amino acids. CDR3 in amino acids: CSARDRQTYTEAFF.

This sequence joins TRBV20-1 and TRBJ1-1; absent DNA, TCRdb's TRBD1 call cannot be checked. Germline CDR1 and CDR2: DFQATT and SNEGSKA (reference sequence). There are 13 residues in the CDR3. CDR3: CSASGAANTEAFF.

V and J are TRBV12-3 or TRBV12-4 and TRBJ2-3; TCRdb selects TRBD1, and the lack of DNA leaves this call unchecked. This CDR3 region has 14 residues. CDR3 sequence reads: CASTRAPSTDTQYF.

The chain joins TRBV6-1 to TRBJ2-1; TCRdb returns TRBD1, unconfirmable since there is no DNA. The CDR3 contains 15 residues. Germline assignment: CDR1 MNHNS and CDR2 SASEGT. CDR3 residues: CASSPLGIQAGEQFF.

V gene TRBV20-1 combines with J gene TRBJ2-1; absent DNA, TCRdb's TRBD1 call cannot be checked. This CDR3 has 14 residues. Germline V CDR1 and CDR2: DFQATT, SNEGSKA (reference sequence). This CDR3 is CSAKQGGPYNEQFF.

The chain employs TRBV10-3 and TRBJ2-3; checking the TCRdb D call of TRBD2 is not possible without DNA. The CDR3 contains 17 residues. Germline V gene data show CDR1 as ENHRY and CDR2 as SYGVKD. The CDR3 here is CAISEGNSGIVTDTQYF.

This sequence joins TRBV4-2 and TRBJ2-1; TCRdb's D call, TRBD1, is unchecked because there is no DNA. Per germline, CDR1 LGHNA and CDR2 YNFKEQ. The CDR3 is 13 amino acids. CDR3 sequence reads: CASSQAPGGSEFF.

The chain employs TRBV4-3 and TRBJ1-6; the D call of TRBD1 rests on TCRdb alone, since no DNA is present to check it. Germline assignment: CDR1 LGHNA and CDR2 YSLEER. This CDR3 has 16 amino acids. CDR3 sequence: CASSHLPGTGSSPLHF.

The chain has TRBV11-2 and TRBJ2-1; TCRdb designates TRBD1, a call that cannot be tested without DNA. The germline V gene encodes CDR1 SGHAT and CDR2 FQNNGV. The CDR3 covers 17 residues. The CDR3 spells CASSQGGRRGAYNEQFF. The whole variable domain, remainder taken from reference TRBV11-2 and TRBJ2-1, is EAGVAQSPRYKIIEKRQSVAFWCNPISGHATLYWYQQILGQGPKLLIQFQNNGVVDDSQLPKDRFSAERLKGVDSTLKIQPAKLEDSAVYLCASSQGGRRGAYNEQFFGPGTRLTVL.

This CDR3 is CATMGNGYSNQPQHF. J is TRBJ1-5 and V is TRBV6-2 or TRBV6-3. This CDR3 has 15 residues. Germline CDR1 MNHEY, CDR2 SVGEGT.

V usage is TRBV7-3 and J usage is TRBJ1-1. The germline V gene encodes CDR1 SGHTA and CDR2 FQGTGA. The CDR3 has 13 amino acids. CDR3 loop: CASSANLNTEAFF.